This T cell receptor (beta chain) was sequenced for a study of T cells after yellow fever vaccination. From germline, CDR1 is MNHEY and CDR2 SVGAGI. This CDR3 has 13 amino acids. The V and J ends lost 7 bases and 6 bases respectively, with 14 bases between them. One entry per CDR3 protein results from TCRdb running MiXCR on the 5' RACE reads. Among about 340,000 distinct CDR3 sequences listed, under 5% were seen once. Sequenced here: PBMCs, sampled 5 days after the yellow fever booster vaccination. The receptor was isolated from a man between 18 and 35 years old who received the YFV17D yellow fever vaccine. The rearrangement joins TRBV6-5 to TRBJ2-3; D is unclear. In DNA, the CDR3 is TGTGCCAGCACCACCCAGGTGGGGGATACGCAGTATTTT. It translates to CASTTQVGDTQYF.